The 8 T cell receptor beta chains below come from one sample, sequenced in a study of blood T cell repertoires in COVID-19 (TCRdb year 2020). The library relied on the immunoSEQ multiplex PCR assay. TCRdb holds this immuneACCESS table with in-frame rearrangements only. Some clones are missing; in checked studies, unresolved V genes explain under half, and the rest has no known cause. This sample lists a few hundred thousand clones; almost 90% were detected once. Of the sample, approximately 11% falls within the top ten clones. Sequencing was carried out using peripheral blood. These receptors were taken from a woman aged 25-40 years with COVID-19, enrolled during active disease.

The chain has TRBV28 and TRBJ2-7, with D possibly matching TRBD2 (6 bases). The V and J ends lost 7 bases and 3 bases respectively, with 13 bases between them. Germline values: CDR1 MDHEN, CDR2 SYDVKM. CDR3 size: 13 residues. In nucleotides, the CDR3 is TGTGCCAGCACCGTCGTCGGGGGCTACGAGCAGTACTTC. Protein sequence: CASTVVGGYEQYF.

The chain couples TRBV9 to TRBJ2-5, with no clear D. The CDR3 totals 13 residues. Germline CDR1 SGDLS, CDR2 YYNGEE. V shed 4 bases and J shed 3 bases, with 10 bases lying between them. CDR3 loop: CASSILAEETQYF. The DNA of the CDR3 is TGTGCCAGCAGCATATTGGCGGAAGAGACCCAGTACTTC. The full variable domain, rest sourced from reference TRBV9 and TRBJ2-5, is DSGVTQTPKHLITATGQRVTLRCSPRSGDLSVYWYQQSLDQGLQFLIQYYNGEERAKGNILERFSAQQFPDLHSELNLSSLELGDSALYFCASSILAEETQYFGPGTRLLVL.

The rearrangement uses TRBV6-6 and TRBJ2-7, with 11 bases aligning to TRBD2. The CDR3 extends over 15 amino acids. Germline loops: CDR1 MNHNY, CDR2 SVGAGI (reference sequence). V was pared by 1 base and J by 4 bases, with 3 bases of the junction left unmatched. The chain's CDR3 is CASSYFGTSGYEQYF. The CDR3 bases are TGTGCCAGCAGTTACTTTGGGACTAGCGGTTACGAGCAGTACTTC.

In nucleotides, the CDR3 is TGTGCCAGCAGCCCCAGTGGGGGGATAAACAATGAGCAGTTCTTC. This translates into CASSPSGGINNEQFF. The rearrangement uses TRBV6-2 or TRBV6-3 and TRBJ2-1, with D possibly TRBD2 on 6 matching bases. The CDR3 consists of 15 residues. Trimming pared 6 bases from V and 5 bases from J, leaving 17 bases between. Per germline, CDR1 MNHEY and CDR2 SVGEGT.

This clone was counted once. The CDR3, as DNA: TGTGCCAGCAGCCCATACTCCGACAGATTCTATGGCTACACCTTC. Translated: CASSPYSDRFYGYTF. The chain joins TRBV7-9 to TRBJ1-2, with a possible D match to TRBD1 (5 bases). CDR3 length equals 15 residues. CDR1 and CDR2 from the germline V gene are SEHNR and FQNEAQ (reference sequence). V dropped 5 bases and J dropped 4 bases, with 17 bases sitting between them.

The chain has TRBV5-1 and TRBJ2-2; tentatively, D is TRBD1 (6 bases). Germline V gene data show CDR1 as SGHRS and CDR2 as YFSETQ. V lost 3 bases to trimming and J lost 6 bases, with 15 bases between them. The CDR3 length is 15 residues. CDR3 sequence (DNA): TGCGCCAGCAGCTCAGACCCAAAGGGGGCCGGGGAGCTGTTTTTT. Translation gives CASSSDPKGAGELFF.

The table lists this clone with a few counts. The chain employs TRBV30 and TRBJ1-2, with 8 nucleotides matching TRBD1. V shed 3 bases and J 5 bases; nucleotides not matched to a gene: 8. Looked up from germline, CDR1 is GTSNPN and CDR2 is SVGIG (reference sequence). The CDR3 loop spans 14 amino acids. CDR3 sequence reads: CAWSETGVGYGYTF. The CDR3 coding sequence is TGTGCCTGGAGCGAGACAGGGGTAGGGTATGGCTACACCTTC.

This chain connects TRBV4-1 to TRBJ2-3; D may be TRBD2 (6 bases). CDR3 length equals 14 residues. V dropped 0 bases and J dropped 6 bases, with 10 bases sitting between them. Per germline, CDR1 MGHRA and CDR2 YSYEKL. DNA for the CDR3: TGCGCCAGCAGCCAAGATGGAGGGAGCGATACGCAGTATTTT. Protein: CASSQDGGSDTQYF.